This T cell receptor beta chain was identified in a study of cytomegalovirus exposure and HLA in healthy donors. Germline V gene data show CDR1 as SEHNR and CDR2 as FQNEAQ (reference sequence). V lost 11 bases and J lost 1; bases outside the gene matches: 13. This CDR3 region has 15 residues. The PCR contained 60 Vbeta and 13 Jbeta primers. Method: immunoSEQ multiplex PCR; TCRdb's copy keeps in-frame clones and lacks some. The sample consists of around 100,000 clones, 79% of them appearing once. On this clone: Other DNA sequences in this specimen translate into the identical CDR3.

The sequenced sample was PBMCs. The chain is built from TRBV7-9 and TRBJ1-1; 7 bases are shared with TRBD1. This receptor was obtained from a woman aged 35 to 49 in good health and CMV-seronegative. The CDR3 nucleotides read TGTGCCGCACCTCGAACGGGACAGCGGAACACTGAAGCTTTCTTT. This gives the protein CAAPRTGQRNTEAFF.